The 20 T cell receptor beta chains below all came from one sample that was sequenced in a study of tumor-infiltrating lymphocytes in primary liver carcinoma. Both RNA and DNA were isolated together from around 18-30 mg of bulk tissue that had not been sorted. With 500 ng total RNA as template and a constant-region primer, TCR beta cDNA was made. For TCR beta, libraries were produced by three nested multiplex PCR rounds using slightly modified ARM-PCR. TRBV1-TRBV30 forward and Cbeta reverse primers drove the first two approximately 10-cycle rounds. TCRdb ran MiXCR on the multiplex PCR reads and lists one entry per CDR3 protein. The sample has approximately 46,000 distinct CDR3 sequences; 75% are singletons. The sample comprised tumor-adjacent normal liver tissue. Receptors were obtained from a woman under 40 with primary liver carcinoma and hepatitis B virus infection.

CDR3 bases: TGTGCCAGCAGCTTAGATTTGGGAGCGGGAGCAGGAGGAACAGATACGCAGTATTTT. Residues: CASSLDLGAGAGGTDTQYF. The V call is TRBV11-3, the J call TRBJ2-3; TRBD2 matches at 8 bases. This CDR3 has 19 residues. With 0 bases clipped from V and 3 bases from J, the junction kept 14 bases outside the gene matches. Germline lookup yields CDR1 SGHNT and CDR2 YENEEA.

Worth noting for this clonotype: One end of the junction fails to match germline, which may point to a read error. This chain links TRBV28 with TRBJ2-1; possibly TRBD2 for D (7 bases). CDR1 MDHEN and CDR2 SYDVKM come from the germline V gene. The CDR3 consists of 17 residues. The CDR3 region has the DNA TGTGCCAGCAGTACACGGACTAGAAGGAGGGGGTACAACGAGCAATTCTTC. Translating gives CASSTRTRRRGYNEQFF.

This clonotype showed up many times. V and J are TRBV29-1 and TRBJ2-7; 7 positions agree with TRBD2. Per germline, CDR1 SQVTM and CDR2 ANQGSEA. The V gene end was trimmed by 6 bases and the J gene end by 6 bases; junction bases not matched to a gene: 11. This CDR3 has 13 residues. CDR3: CSVSGLEYSEQYF. The CDR3 DNA sequence: TGCAGCGTCTCCGGACTAGAGTATTCCGAGCAGTACTTC.

Points on this clonotype: The final CDR3 position lacks the conserved phenylalanine or tryptophan, pointing to a likely read error. V is TRBV4-3 and J is TRBJ2-4; no reliable D call. The germline V gene encodes CDR1 LGHNA and CDR2 YSLEER. This CDR3 comprises 13 residues. V was trimmed by 4 bases and J by 7 bases, leaving 11 bases between them. CDR3 in amino acids: CASSPETLNIQYL. The CDR3 bases are TGCGCCAGCAGCCCAGAGACTCTGAACATTCAGTACCTC.

This clonotype has just one count. The germline gene is not matched at one end of the junction; a read error may be the cause. This chain joins TRBV12-3 or TRBV12-4 and TRBJ1-2, with 10 nucleotides matching TRBD1. The CDR3 runs 17 residues. CDR3 amino acids: CASNLPGQGSLFYDYTF. The CDR3 nucleotides read TGTGCCAGCAACCTCCCGGGACAGGGGTCCCTATTTTATGACTACACGTTC.

This sequence joins TRBV6-2 or TRBV6-3 and TRBJ1-3; D is unresolved. Trimming removed 6 bases from V and 4 bases from J, with 22 bases in between. Germline CDR1 MNHEY, CDR2 SVGEGT. CDR3 length: 17 residues. The DNA for the CDR3 is TGTGCCAGCAGACTCCTCGACGGTGCCGACTCCGGAAACACCATATATTTT. Protein sequence: CASRLLDGADSGNTIYF.

The rearrangement links TRBV6-6 to TRBJ1-1; 7 bases are a match to TRBD1. V was pared by 5 bases and J by 0 bases, with 3 bases of the junction left unmatched. The germline V gene encodes CDR1 MNHNY and CDR2 SVGAGI (reference sequence). The CDR3 sequence is 14 residues long. The CDR3 region has the DNA TGTGCCAGCAGTACGGACAGGTTGAACACTGAAGCTTTCTTT. The encoded protein is CASSTDRLNTEAFF.

On this clonotype itself: Germline is not matched at one junction end, which may reflect a read error. V is TRBV11-2 and J is TRBJ2-2; D unclear. Germline lookup yields CDR1 SGHAT and CDR2 FQNNGV. The CDR3 extends over 16 amino acids. The CDR3 spells CASSDGRNTNTRELFF. In DNA form, the CDR3 reads TGTGCCAGCAGCGACGGACGCAACACGAACACCCGGGAGCTGTTTTTT.

This clonotype has a single count. This may come from a read error, since a much larger clone is one base off. The CDR3, as DNA: TGTGCCAGTAGTATAACCCTTGCCAATAAGCAGTTCTTC. It codes for CASSITLANKQFF. The chain carries TRBV19 and TRBJ2-1; no firm D call. This CDR3 contains 13 residues. Germline loops: CDR1 LNHDA, CDR2 SQIVND (reference sequence).

The sample holds many counts of this clonotype. The chain couples TRBV29-1 to TRBJ2-7; D may be TRBD1 (6 bases). V lost 4 bases to trimming and J lost 5 bases, with 18 bases between them. Germline V gene sequence: CDR1 SQVTM, CDR2 ANQGSEA. The CDR3 runs 14 residues. CDR3 in DNA: TGCAGCGTTGGACAGGAGTCTCTCCGCCACGAGCAGTACTTC. Encoded protein: CSVGQESLRHEQYF.

With regard to this clonotype: Germline is not matched at one junction end, which may reflect a read error. The chain links TRBV29-1 to TRBJ1-1; D ambiguous. Germline V gene sequence: CDR1 SQVTM, CDR2 ANQGSEA. CDR3 size: 11 residues. The CDR3 is CIVGVSTEAFF. For the CDR3, the DNA is TGCATCGTTGGGGTGAGCACTGAAGCTTTCTTT.

As to this clonotype: One end of the junction does not line up with germline, which may come from a read error. V usage is TRBV6-1 and J usage is TRBJ1-1; the D gene is possibly TRBD1 (5 bases). Germline V CDR1 and CDR2: MNHNS, SASEGT. The CDR3 totals 15 residues. CDR3 in amino acids: CASGFWTWMNTEAFF. CDR3 sequence (DNA): TGTGCCAGCGGTTTTTGGACATGGATGAACACTGAGGCTTTCTTT.

This clonotype was observed many times. The chain has TRBV2 and TRBJ2-5; 10 nucleotides agree with TRBD2. V lost 0 bases to trimming and J lost 3 bases; unmatched junction nucleotides: 7. Germline V gene data show CDR1 as SNHLY and CDR2 as FYNNEI. The CDR3 runs 17 residues. The CDR3 region is CASSEAERTSGKETQYF. CDR3 DNA sequence: TGTGCCAGCAGTGAAGCGGAGCGGACTAGCGGAAAAGAGACCCAGTACTTC. Drawing the rest from reference TRBV2 and TRBJ2-5, the complete variable domain is EPEVTQTPSHQVTQMGQEVILRCVPISNHLYFYWYRQILGQKVEFLVSFYNNEISEKSEIFDDQFSVERPDGSNFTLKIRSTKLEDSAMYFCASSEAERTSGKETQYFGPGTRLLVL.

Details on this clonotype: Here the CDR3 omits its conserved ending phenylalanine or tryptophan, so a read error is the likely source. The chain couples TRBV6-5 to TRBJ2-7, with TRBD2 matching over 9 bases. Germline V gene data show CDR1 as MNHEY and CDR2 as SVGAGI. The CDR3 is made up of 16 amino acids. CDR3 nucleotide sequence: TGTGCCAGCCGAGATAGCGGGAGTTCCCCCTCCTATGAGCAGTACTAC. Encoded protein: CASRDSGSSPSYEQYY.

Within the sample, this clonotype is medium-sized (0.01 to 0.1%). The J gene is TRBJ1-4, the V gene TRBV29-1; 8 positions match TRBD1. V lost 6 bases, J lost 8 bases, and 5 bases stayed unmatched. This CDR3 spans 12 amino acids. Germline lookup yields CDR1 SQVTM and CDR2 ANQGSEA. The CDR3 reads CSVVGQAEKLFF. As DNA, the CDR3 is TGCAGCGTAGTGGGACAGGCCGAAAAACTGTTTTTT.

To note about this clonotype: Without the conserved terminal phenylalanine or tryptophan, this CDR3 likely stems from a read error. CDR3 sequence (DNA): TGTGCCAGCAGCCTCCCAGGACAGGGGTCCCTATTTTTTGGCTACACCTCC. Translated: CASSLPGQGSLFFGYTS. This chain connects TRBV12-3 or TRBV12-4 to TRBJ1-2; 9 nucleotides align to TRBD1. V was pared by 6 bases and J by 7 bases, with 18 bases of the junction left unmatched. The CDR3 has 17 amino acids.

The chain joins TRBV5-6 to TRBJ2-1; 9 nucleotides match TRBD2. Germline CDR1 is SGHDT and CDR2 is YYEEEE. The CDR3 totals 14 residues. The junction had 8 bases not matched to a gene; V was cut back by 2 bases and J by 11 bases. This chain's CDR3 is CASSFGTSPVQQFF. The CDR3 region has the DNA TGTGCCAGCAGCTTCGGGACTAGCCCCGTACAGCAGTTCTTC.

This chain uses TRBV4-3 with TRBJ2-1; tentative D call: TRBD1 (5 bases). Trimming stripped 5 bases from V and 7 bases from J, with 15 bases between. The CDR3 contains 14 residues. Germline CDR1 reads LGHNA; CDR2 reads YSLEER. CDR3 bases: TGCGCCAGCAGCACAGGCATCGAGTGGAATGAGCAGTTCTTC. Amino acid sequence: CASSTGIEWNEQFF.

This chain uses TRBV4-2 with TRBJ2-1, with 8 positions matching TRBD2. CDR1 is LGHNA, CDR2 YNFKEQ, per germline. V was clipped by 0 bases and J by 4 bases; unmatched bases: 14. The CDR3 loop spans 19 amino acids. This CDR3 is CASSQDRSRTSKIYNEQFF. The CDR3 coding sequence is TGTGCCAGCAGCCAAGATCGGTCTAGGACTAGCAAGATATACAATGAGCAGTTCTTC.

The genes are TRBV6-6 and TRBJ2-5; D perhaps matches TRBD2 (5 bases). This CDR3 has 16 residues. Per germline, CDR1 MNHNY and CDR2 SVGAGI (reference sequence). V was shortened by 5 bases and J by 4 bases, with 20 bases between the two germline ends. CDR3 sequence: CASSPDPSRRRETQYF. The DNA of the CDR3 is TGTGCCAGCAGTCCCGACCCCTCGCGGAGGAGAGAGACCCAGTACTTC.